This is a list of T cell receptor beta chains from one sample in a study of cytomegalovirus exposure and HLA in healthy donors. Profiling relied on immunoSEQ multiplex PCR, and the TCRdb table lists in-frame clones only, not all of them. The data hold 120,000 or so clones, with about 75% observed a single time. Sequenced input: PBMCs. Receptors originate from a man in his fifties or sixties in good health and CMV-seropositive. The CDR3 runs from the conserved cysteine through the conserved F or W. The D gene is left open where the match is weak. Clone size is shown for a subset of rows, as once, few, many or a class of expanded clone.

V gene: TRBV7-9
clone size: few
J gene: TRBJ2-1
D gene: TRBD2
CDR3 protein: CASSSLAGEYNEQFF
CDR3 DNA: TGTGCCAGCAGCTCCTTAGCGGGAGAGTACAATGAGCAGTTCTTC

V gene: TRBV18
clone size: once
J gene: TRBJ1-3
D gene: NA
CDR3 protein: CASSPFGGTSGNTIYF
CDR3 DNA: TGTGCCAGCTCACCGTTTGGGGGCACCTCTGGAAACACCATATATTTT

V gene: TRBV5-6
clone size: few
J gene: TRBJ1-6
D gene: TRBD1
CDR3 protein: CASSLPGQGMSSPLHF
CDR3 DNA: TGTGCCAGCAGCTTACCGGGACAGGGTATGAGTTCACCCCTCCACTTT

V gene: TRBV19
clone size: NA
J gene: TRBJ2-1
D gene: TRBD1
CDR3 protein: CATGTGSYNEQFF
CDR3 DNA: TGTGCCACCGGGACAGGGTCCTACAATGAGCAGTTCTTC

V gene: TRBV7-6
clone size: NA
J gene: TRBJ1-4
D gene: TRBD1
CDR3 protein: CASSFRQGDTEKLFF
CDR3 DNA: TGTGCCAGCAGCTTCAGACAGGGGGATACGGAAAAACTGTTTTTT

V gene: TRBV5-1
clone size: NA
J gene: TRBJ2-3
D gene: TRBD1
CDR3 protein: CASSLDPGQGLTDTQYF
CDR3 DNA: TGCGCCAGCAGCTTGGATCCGGGACAGGGGCTCACAGATACGCAGTATTTT

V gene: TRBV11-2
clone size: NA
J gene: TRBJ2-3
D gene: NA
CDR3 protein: CASSLEGSGLNTDTQYF
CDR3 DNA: TGTGCCAGCAGCTTAGAAGGTAGCGGACTCAACACAGATACGCAGTATTTT

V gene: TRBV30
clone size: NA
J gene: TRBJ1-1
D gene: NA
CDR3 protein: CAWRYGGEAFF
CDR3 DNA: TGTGCCTGGAGATACGGGGGTGAAGCTTTCTTT

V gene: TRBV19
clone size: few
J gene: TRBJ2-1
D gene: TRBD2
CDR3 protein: CASSHTSGGSYNEQFF
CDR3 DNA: TGTGCCAGTAGCCACACTAGCGGGGGGTCCTACAATGAGCAGTTCTTC

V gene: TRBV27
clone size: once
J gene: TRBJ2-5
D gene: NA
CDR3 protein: CASSLSRQGQETQYF
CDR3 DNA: TGTGCCAGCAGTTTATCGAGGCAGGGCCAAGAGACCCAGTACTTC

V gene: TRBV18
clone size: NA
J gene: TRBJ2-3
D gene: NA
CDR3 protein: CASSPGQDRDTQYF
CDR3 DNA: TGTGCCAGCTCACCAGGACAAGACAGGGATACGCAGTATTTT

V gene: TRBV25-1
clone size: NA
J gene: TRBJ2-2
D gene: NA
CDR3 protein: CASRAEAELFF
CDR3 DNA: TGTGCCAGCAGGGCTGAGGCGGAGCTGTTTTTT

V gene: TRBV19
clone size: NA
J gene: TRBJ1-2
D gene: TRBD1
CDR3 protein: CASTYRGQGANGYTF
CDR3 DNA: TGTGCCAGCACCTATAGGGGCCAGGGGGCGAATGGCTACACCTTC

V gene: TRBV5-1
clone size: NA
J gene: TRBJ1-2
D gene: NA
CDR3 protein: CASSLGGTPTGYGYTF
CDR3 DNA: TGCGCCAGCAGCTTGGGAGGCACACCCACGGGCTATGGCTACACCTTC

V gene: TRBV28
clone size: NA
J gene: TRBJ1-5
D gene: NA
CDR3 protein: CASSLNPGVYSNQPQHF
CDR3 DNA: TGTGCCAGCAGTTTAAACCCAGGGGTCTATAGCAATCAGCCCCAGCATTTT

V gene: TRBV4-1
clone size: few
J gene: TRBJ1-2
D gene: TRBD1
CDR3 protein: CASSQGTGGPYGYTF
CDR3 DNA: TGCGCCAGCAGCCAAGGGACAGGGGGGCCCTATGGCTACACCTTC

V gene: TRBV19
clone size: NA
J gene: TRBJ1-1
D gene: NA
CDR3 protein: CASTEGGGAMNTEAFF
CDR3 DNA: TGTGCCAGTACCGAGGGGGGGGGAGCAATGAACACTGAAGCTTTCTTT

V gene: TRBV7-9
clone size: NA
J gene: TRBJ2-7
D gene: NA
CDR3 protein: CASSLAGGPEQYF
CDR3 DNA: TGTGCCAGCAGCTTAGCGGGGGGACCAGAGCAGTACTTC

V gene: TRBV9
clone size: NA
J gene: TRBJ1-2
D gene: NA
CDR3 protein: CASSVEGTGQNYGYTF
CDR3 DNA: TGTGCCAGCAGCGTAGAAGGAACAGGGCAGAACTATGGCTACACCTTC

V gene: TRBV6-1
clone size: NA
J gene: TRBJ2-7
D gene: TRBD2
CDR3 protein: CASSEVLAGGYEQYF
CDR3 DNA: TGTGCCAGCAGTGAAGTGCTAGCGGGTGGCTACGAGCAGTACTTC

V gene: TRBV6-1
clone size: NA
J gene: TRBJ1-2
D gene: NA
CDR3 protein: CASSEWEGRGANYGYTF
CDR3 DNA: TGTGCCAGCAGTGAATGGGAAGGGCGGGGAGCTAACTATGGCTACACCTTC

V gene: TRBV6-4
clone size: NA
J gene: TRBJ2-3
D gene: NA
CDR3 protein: CASSDSSRGRGNTQYF
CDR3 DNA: TGTGCCAGCAGTGACTCCTCTCGAGGGAGGGGGAATACGCAGTATTTT

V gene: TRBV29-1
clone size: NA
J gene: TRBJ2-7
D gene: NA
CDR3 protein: CSVLEYEQYF
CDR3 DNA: TGCAGCGTTCTAGAATACGAGCAGTACTTC

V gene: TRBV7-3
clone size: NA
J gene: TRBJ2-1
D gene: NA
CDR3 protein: CASSLTSSSYNEQFF
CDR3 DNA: TGTGCCAGCAGCTTAACATCGAGCTCCTACAATGAGCAGTTCTTC

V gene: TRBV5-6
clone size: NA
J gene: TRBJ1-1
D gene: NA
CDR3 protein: CASKIDWGLATEAFF
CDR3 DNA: TGTGCCAGCAAAATAGATTGGGGGCTGGCCACTGAAGCTTTCTTT

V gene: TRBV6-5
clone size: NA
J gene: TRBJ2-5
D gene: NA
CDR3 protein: CASSSAGSETQYF
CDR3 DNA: TGTGCCAGCAGTTCTGCCGGGTCTGAGACCCAGTACTTC

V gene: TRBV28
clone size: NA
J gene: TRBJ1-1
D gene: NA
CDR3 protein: CASSPITGTLGAFF
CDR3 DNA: TGTGCCAGCAGTCCGATTACAGGAACCCTGGGGGCTTTCTTT

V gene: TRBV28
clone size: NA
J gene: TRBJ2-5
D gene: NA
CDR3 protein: CASSSVSRPQYF
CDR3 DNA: TGTGCCAGCAGTTCGGTCTCACGTCCCCAGTACTTC

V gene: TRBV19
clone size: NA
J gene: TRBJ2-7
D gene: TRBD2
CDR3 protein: CARGGAYEQYF
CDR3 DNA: TGTGCCAGGGGGGGGGCCTACGAGCAGTACTTC

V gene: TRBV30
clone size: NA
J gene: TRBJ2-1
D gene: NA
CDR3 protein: CALTMGHYNEQFF
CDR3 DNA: TGTGCCTTGACTATGGGACACTACAATGAGCAGTTCTTC

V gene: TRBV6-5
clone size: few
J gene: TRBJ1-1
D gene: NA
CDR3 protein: CASSPSDSNTEAFF
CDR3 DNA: TGTGCCAGCAGCCCCTCCGACTCGAACACTGAAGCTTTCTTT

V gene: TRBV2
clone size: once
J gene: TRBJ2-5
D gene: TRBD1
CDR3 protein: CASSFSGTGGAGQTQYF
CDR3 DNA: TGTGCCAGCAGCTTTTCGGGGACAGGGGGCGCAGGACAGACCCAGTACTTC

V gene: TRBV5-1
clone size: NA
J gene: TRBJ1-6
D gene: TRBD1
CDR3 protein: CASSLGAGGTNSPLHF
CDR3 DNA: TGCGCCAGCAGCTTGGGGGCAGGGGGGACTAATTCACCCCTCCACTTT

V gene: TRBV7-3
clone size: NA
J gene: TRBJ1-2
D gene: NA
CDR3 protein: CASSLTGDEGYTF
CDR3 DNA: TGTGCCAGCAGCTTAACGGGAGACGAAGGCTACACCTTC

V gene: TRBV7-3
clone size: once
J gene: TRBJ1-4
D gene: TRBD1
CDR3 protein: CASSRTGGPNEKLFF
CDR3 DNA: TGTGCCAGCAGCCGAACAGGGGGCCCCAATGAAAAACTGTTTTTT

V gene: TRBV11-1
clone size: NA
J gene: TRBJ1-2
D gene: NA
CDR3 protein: CASSFSTGNGYTF
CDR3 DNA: TGTGCCAGCAGCTTCTCCACAGGGAACGGCTACACCTTC

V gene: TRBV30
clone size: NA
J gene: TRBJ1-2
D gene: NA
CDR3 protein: CAWRQPGDGYTF
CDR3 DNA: TGTGCCTGGAGACAACCGGGGGATGGCTACACCTTC

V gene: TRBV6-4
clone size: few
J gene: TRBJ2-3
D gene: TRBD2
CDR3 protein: CASSDKAGGSDTQYF
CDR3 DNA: TGTGCCAGCAGTGACAAGGCGGGGGGCTCAGATACGCAGTATTTT

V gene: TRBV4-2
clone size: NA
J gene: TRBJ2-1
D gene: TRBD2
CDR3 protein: CASSQAGVAGANEQFF
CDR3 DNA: TGTGCCAGCAGCCAAGCTGGGGTAGCGGGAGCCAATGAGCAGTTCTTC

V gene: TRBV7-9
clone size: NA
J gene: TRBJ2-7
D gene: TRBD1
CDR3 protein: CASSLAGTGTYEQYF
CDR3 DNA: TGTGCCAGCAGCTTAGCCGGGACAGGGACCTATGAGCAGTACTTC

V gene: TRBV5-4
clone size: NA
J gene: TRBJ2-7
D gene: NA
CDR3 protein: CASSFPTGTTYEQYF
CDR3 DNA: TGTGCCAGCAGCTTCCCTACGGGGACAACCTACGAGCAGTACTTC

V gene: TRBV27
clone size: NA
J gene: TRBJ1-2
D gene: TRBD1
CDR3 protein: CASSDYRTGGYYGYTF
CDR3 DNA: TGTGCCAGCAGTGACTACCGGACAGGGGGGTACTATGGCTACACCTTC

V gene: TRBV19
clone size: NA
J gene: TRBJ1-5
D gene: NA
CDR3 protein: CASSPDRNQPQHF
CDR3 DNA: TGTGCCAGTAGTCCCGACAGGAATCAGCCCCAGCATTTT

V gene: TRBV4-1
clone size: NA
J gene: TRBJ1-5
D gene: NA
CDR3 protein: CASSQDQGWQPQHF
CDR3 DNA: TGCGCCAGCAGCCAAGATCAGGGGTGGCAGCCCCAGCATTTT

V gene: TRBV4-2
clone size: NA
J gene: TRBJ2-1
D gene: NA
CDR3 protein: CASSPMTGTGNEQFF
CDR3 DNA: TGTGCCAGCAGCCCCATGACAGGGACTGGGAATGAGCAGTTCTTC

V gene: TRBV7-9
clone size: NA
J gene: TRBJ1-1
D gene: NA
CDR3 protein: CASSLVGGDTEAFF
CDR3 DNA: TGTGCCAGCAGCTTAGTTGGGGGGGACACTGAAGCTTTCTTT

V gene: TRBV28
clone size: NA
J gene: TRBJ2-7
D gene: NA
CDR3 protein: CASSLSGWHEQYF
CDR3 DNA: TGTGCCAGCAGTTTATCCGGGTGGCACGAGCAGTACTTC

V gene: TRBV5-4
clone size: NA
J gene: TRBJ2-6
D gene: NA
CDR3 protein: CASSLGAVGANVLTF
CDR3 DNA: TGTGCCAGCAGCTTGGGGGCCGTTGGGGCCAACGTCCTGACTTTC

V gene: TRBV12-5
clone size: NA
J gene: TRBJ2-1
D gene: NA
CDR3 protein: CASGLTDTYNEQFF
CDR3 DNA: TGTGCTAGTGGTTTGACAGACACCTACAATGAGCAGTTCTTC

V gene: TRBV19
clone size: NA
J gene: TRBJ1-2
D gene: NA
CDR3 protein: CASSTFQGSFNYGYTF
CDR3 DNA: TGTGCCAGTAGTACCTTCCAGGGCTCCTTTAACTATGGCTACACCTTC

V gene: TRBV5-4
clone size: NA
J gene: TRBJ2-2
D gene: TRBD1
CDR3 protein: CASTRNLQGAKTGELFF
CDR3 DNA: TGTGCCAGCACCCGAAACCTACAGGGGGCGAAAACCGGGGAGCTGTTTTTT

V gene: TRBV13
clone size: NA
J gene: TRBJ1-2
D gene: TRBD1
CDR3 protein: CASSYRDRGLEGYTF
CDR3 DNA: TGTGCCAGCAGCTACCGGGACAGGGGCCTTGAAGGCTACACCTTC

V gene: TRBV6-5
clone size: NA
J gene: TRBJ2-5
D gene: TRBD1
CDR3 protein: CASRPSGTGLRTQYF
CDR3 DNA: TGTGCCAGCAGACCCTCCGGGACAGGTCTTCGGACCCAGTACTTC

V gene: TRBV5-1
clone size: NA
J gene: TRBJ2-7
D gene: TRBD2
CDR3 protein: CASSPRGLAVSGTYEQYF
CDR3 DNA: TGCGCCAGCAGCCCGCGAGGACTAGCGGTGTCCGGAACCTACGAGCAGTACTTC

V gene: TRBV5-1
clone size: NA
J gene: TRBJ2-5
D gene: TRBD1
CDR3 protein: CASSSGQGQETQYF
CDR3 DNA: TGCGCCAGCAGCTCCGGACAGGGCCAAGAGACCCAGTACTTC

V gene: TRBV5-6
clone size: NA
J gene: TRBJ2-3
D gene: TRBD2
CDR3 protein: CASSLRLAPADTQYF
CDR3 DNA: TGTGCCAGCAGCTTGCGACTAGCTCCGGCAGATACGCAGTATTTT

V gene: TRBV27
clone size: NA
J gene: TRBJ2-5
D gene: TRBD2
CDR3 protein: CASSLGRGVPETQYF
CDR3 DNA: TGTGCCAGCAGTTTAGGGCGGGGGGTCCCAGAGACCCAGTACTTC